One and the same sample provided the 27 T cell receptor beta chains below, sequenced in a study of T cell repertoires in cytomegalovirus infection (dated by TCRdb to the late 2010s). The antigens of these receptors remain unknown. The sample was run on an Illumina HiSeq 1500. TCRdb redid the processing of the public reads, applying fastp at Q25 and MiXCR, and retained in-frame beta chains. Each CDR3 protein gets just one entry, which takes the most common genes and DNA from the rows behind it. A total of some 800,000 distinct CDR3 sequences appear in this sample, about 33% of them only once. The top ten clones comprise roughly 12% of the sample. The meaning of the sample's treatment or condition label: in vitro stimulation with specific CMV peptide epitopes to enrich CMV-specific T cells. Sample: cultured CD8+ T cells from PBMCs, taken from culture after CMV antigen stimulation. Every receptor here comes from a human donor in good health (CMV status not recorded). Some clones in this sample may be carry-over from other donors' samples.

This clonotype was observed a few times. The rearrangement links TRBV7-9 to TRBJ2-4, with D tentatively TRBD1 (5 bases). The CDR3 is 15 residues long. V was pared by 5 bases and J by 9 bases, with 20 bases between. In germline, CDR1 is SEHNR, CDR2 FQNEAQ (reference sequence). In DNA, the CDR3 is TGTGCCAGCAGCCATGGGGCCGGGCCCCGCGGCATTCAGTACTTC. Its protein is CASSHGAGPRGIQYF.

The chain carries TRBV10-2 and TRBJ2-3; D is unresolved. The CDR3 is 14 residues long. The V gene lost 2 bases and the J gene lost 4 bases, with 10 bases spanning the gap. In germline, CDR1 is WSHSY, CDR2 SAAADI. The CDR3 sequence is CASSELFLADTQYF. The CDR3 region has the DNA TGCGCCAGCAGTGAGCTCTTTCTAGCAGATACGCAGTATTTT.

This clonotype appeared a few times. The rearrangement joins TRBV6-5 to TRBJ1-1; D call uncertain. Germline CDR1 MNHEY, CDR2 SVGAGI. With 2 bases removed from V and 3 bases from J, the gap between germline ends came to 7 bases. The CDR3 has 13 amino acids. CDR3 nucleotide sequence: TGTGCCAGCAGTTACGAGGGTGACACTGAAGCTTTCTTT. The encoded protein is CASSYEGDTEAFF.

This chain joins TRBV19 and TRBJ2-1, with D perhaps matching TRBD2 (5 bases). The germline V and J ends were trimmed by 5 bases and 3 bases, with 17 bases remaining between them. There are 16 residues in the CDR3. The germline V gene has CDR1 LNHDA and CDR2 SQIVND (reference sequence). The CDR3: CASSPLGEGIYNEQFF. The CDR3 nucleotides are TGTGCCAGTAGTCCCCTGGGAGAGGGCATCTACAATGAGCAGTTCTTC.

This chain joins TRBV7-3 and TRBJ2-1; the D gene is possibly TRBD1 (6 bases). The CDR3 extends over 13 amino acids. Trimming cost V 5 bases and J 5 bases, with 10 bases left between them. The germline V gene has CDR1 SGHTA and CDR2 FQGTGA. The CDR3 DNA reads TGTGCCAGCAGCGAAAGACAGGACAATGAGCAGTTCTTC. Its translation is CASSERQDNEQFF.

The chain employs TRBV19 and TRBJ1-1; D gene unclear. CDR1 LNHDA and CDR2 SQIVND come from the germline V gene (reference sequence). With 11 bases removed from V and 1 base from J, the gap between germline ends came to 5 bases. The CDR3 consists of 10 residues. CDR3 sequence: CAAGNTEAFF. The CDR3 nucleotides are TGTGCCGCGGGGAACACTGAAGCTTTCTTT.

The genes are TRBV6-6 and TRBJ1-1; TRBD1 might be the D (6 bases). This CDR3 is 16 amino acids long. The germline V and J ends were trimmed by 5 bases and 4 bases, with 20 bases remaining between them. Germline CDR1 and CDR2: MNHNY and SVGAGI (reference sequence). The CDR3 region is CASSRGAQEWVTEAFF. The CDR3 coding sequence is TGTGCCAGCAGTAGGGGGGCGCAAGAGTGGGTCACTGAAGCTTTCTTT.

J is TRBJ1-1 and V is TRBV6-6, with D unresolved. The CDR3 has 14 amino acids. Germline lookup yields CDR1 MNHNY and CDR2 SVGAGI (reference sequence). Trimming removed 5 bases at V and 0 bases at J, with 10 bases between. The CDR3 here is CASSLDLLNTEAFF. CDR3 nucleotides: TGTGCCAGCAGTCTGGACCTCTTGAACACTGAAGCTTTCTTT.

The table lists this clonotype with many counts. The chain employs TRBV7-2 and TRBJ2-1; D call uncertain. Germline CDR1 SGHTA, CDR2 FQGNSA. The CDR3 runs 19 residues. Trimming shortened V by 4 bases and J by 0 bases, and 22 bases separated the two germline ends. For the CDR3, the DNA is TGTGCCAGCAGCTACTTAGGTCTCCAGGAAGGGTTCTCCTACAATGAGCAGTTCTTC. Translated: CASSYLGLQEGFSYNEQFF.

This chain links TRBV19 with TRBJ1-5; maybe TRBD1 (6 bases). Trimming took 7 bases from V and 5 from J, leaving 18 bases between them. This CDR3 has 15 amino acids. Germline V gene lookup returns CDR1 LNHDA and CDR2 SQIVND (reference sequence). The CDR3 is CASKSGGQVDQPQHF. CDR3 in DNA: TGTGCCAGTAAGTCCGGGGGGCAGGTGGATCAGCCCCAGCATTTT.

In this sample, this clonotype turned up a few times. The chain joins TRBV20-1 to TRBJ2-7; the D call may be TRBD1 or TRBD2 (5 bases each). The CDR3 runs 13 residues. Germline CDR1 and CDR2: DFQATT and SNEGSKA (reference sequence). DNA for the CDR3: TGCAGCCCCCTTATGGGGGAAAACTACGAGCAGTACGTC. It yields the protein CSPLMGENYEQYV.

As for this clonotype: This may stem from a read error, because a much larger clone lies one nucleotide away. The J gene is TRBJ2-1, the V gene TRBV7-2; 10 nucleotides agree with TRBD2. The CDR3 consists of 17 residues. CDR1 and CDR2 (germline): SGHTA, FQGNSA. The CDR3 region is CANSFGASGGAGNEQFF. The DNA of the CDR3 is TGTGCCAACAGCTTCGGGGCAAGCGGGGGGGCAGGGAATGAGCAGTTCTTC.

As regards this clonotype: A read error may be the cause here, since a much bigger clone is one base away. The CDR3 nucleotides read TGTGCCAGCAGTTACGGTGAAAGCGGGGGGGCTAGCACAGATACGCAGTATTTT. Amino acids: CASSYGESGGASTDTQYF. The chain carries TRBV6-5 and TRBJ2-3, with 10 bases that match TRBD2. CDR1 and CDR2 from the germline V gene are MNHEY and SVGAGI. V was pared by 2 bases and J by 0 bases, with 8 bases of the junction left unmatched. The CDR3 spans 18 residues.

This rearrangement joins TRBV15 to TRBJ1-3; D is perhaps TRBD1 (6 bases). Germline assignment: CDR1 LNHNV and CDR2 YYDKDF (reference sequence). V was clipped by 0 bases and J by 2 bases, with 8 bases between them. The CDR3 length is 15 residues. The CDR3 coding sequence is TGTGCCACCAGCAGAGATGCAGGGGCTGGAAACACCATATATTTT. Translation gives CATSRDAGAGNTIYF.

The gene calls are TRBV7-8 and TRBJ2-3; D gene unclear. Germline V gives CDR1 SGHVS, CDR2 FQNEAQ. With 3 bases removed from V and 2 bases from J, the gap between germline ends came to 12 bases. The CDR3 extends over 15 amino acids. The DNA for the CDR3 is TGTGCCAGCAGCTTCCGAGCGAGATACACAGATACGCAGTATTTT. The encoded protein is CASSFRARYTDTQYF.

The sample holds a few counts of this clonotype. The genes are TRBV4-3 and TRBJ2-5; perhaps D is TRBD1 or TRBD2 (5 bases each). CDR1 is LGHNA, CDR2 YSLEER, per germline. The V end lost 0 bases, the J end lost 5 bases, and 13 bases lay between the germline ends. This CDR3 is built from 15 residues. CDR3 nucleotide sequence: TGCGCCAGCAGCCAAGATGGGACCTCCAGTGAGACCCAGTACTTC. It yields the protein CASSQDGTSSETQYF.

The chain couples TRBV7-9 to TRBJ1-1, with D perhaps TRBD1 (5 bases). The length of the CDR3 is 20 residues. The germline gives CDR1 SEHNR, CDR2 FQNEAQ (reference sequence). V lost 5 bases and J 0 bases, leaving 28 bases between the germline ends. The DNA of the CDR3 is TGTGCCAGCAGCGCCAACATAGGGATAAGTGGAGGGGCCCTGAACACTGAAGCTTTCTTT. Protein product: CASSANIGISGGALNTEAFF.

The chain is built from TRBV11-2 and TRBJ1-1, with TRBD1 matching 7 bases. The ends lost 5 bases at V and 1 base at J; junction bases unmatched: 13. Per germline, CDR1 SGHAT and CDR2 FQNNGV. The length of the CDR3 is 17 residues. CDR3 amino acids: CASSLWGTENANTEAFF. CDR3 nucleotide sequence: TGTGCCAGCAGCCTCTGGGGGACAGAAAACGCGAACACTGAAGCTTTCTTT.

This clonotype was found a few times. This rearrangement joins TRBV4-3 to TRBJ2-1; D uncertain. Germline V gene lookup returns CDR1 LGHNA and CDR2 YSLEER. This CDR3 is 16 amino acids long. Trimming removed 0 bases from V and 0 bases from J, with 9 bases in between. The chain's CDR3 is CASSQEARSSYNEQFF. CDR3 bases: TGCGCCAGCAGCCAAGAAGCTAGGAGCTCCTACAATGAGCAGTTCTTC.

This clonotype was observed a few times. The chain combines TRBV2 with TRBJ2-3; D may be TRBD1 or TRBD2 (5 bases each). This CDR3 has 15 residues. Germline CDR1 is SNHLY and CDR2 is FYNNEI. V was trimmed by 7 bases and J by 4 bases, leaving 18 bases between them. The CDR3 DNA reads TGTGCCAGCACCAAAGAAAGGGGACCCTCAGATACGCAGTATTTT. Protein product: CASTKERGPSDTQYF.

The V call is TRBV6-6, the J call TRBJ2-3, with a possible D match to TRBD2 (5 bases). The germline V gene encodes CDR1 MNHNY and CDR2 SVGAGI (reference sequence). This CDR3 spans 17 amino acids. Deletions cut 2 bases from V and 0 bases from J, with 15 bases between. The CDR3 nucleotides are TGTGCCAGCAGTTACCCATTTGCGGGTACTAGCACAGATACGCAGTATTTT. This sequence encodes CASSYPFAGTSTDTQYF.

This clonotype appeared a few times. The chain recombines TRBV7-9 with TRBJ2-1; 14 bases are a match to TRBD2. This CDR3 spans 16 amino acids. V lost 0 bases, J lost 10 bases, and 5 bases stayed unmatched. CDR1 is SEHNR, CDR2 FQNEAQ, per germline (reference sequence). The CDR3 region has the DNA TGTGCCAGCAGCTTAGCGACTAGCGGGGGGGCCCGAGAGCAGTTCTTC. Its translation is CASSLATSGGAREQFF.

The rearrangement uses TRBV25-1 and TRBJ2-7; 7 positions agree with TRBD1. Germline values: CDR1 MGHDK, CDR2 SYGVNS. The CDR3 contains 11 residues. Germline trimming cut 8 bases from V and 4 bases from J; bases unmatched to any gene: 2. The CDR3 protein is CASGTDYEQYF. The CDR3 region has the DNA TGTGCCAGCGGGACAGATTACGAGCAGTACTTC.

This clonotype was recorded many times. The rearrangement joins TRBV7-6 to TRBJ2-3; TRBD2 matches at 8 bases. J was trimmed by 2 bases and V by 3 bases; bases with no gene match: 4. The germline V gene has CDR1 SGHVS and CDR2 FNYEAQ. The CDR3 contains 15 residues. CDR3 residues: CASSLYSGDTDTQYF. CDR3 sequence (DNA): TGTGCCAGCAGCTTGTATAGCGGGGACACAGATACGCAGTATTTT.

The chain's CDR3 is CASSWGAGGARPNEQFF. In DNA, the CDR3 is TGTGCCAGCAGTTGGGGAGCGGGGGGGGCTAGACCGAATGAGCAGTTCTTC. The chain links TRBV12-3 or TRBV12-4 to TRBJ2-1; 10 positions match TRBD2. The CDR3 runs 17 residues. V shed 4 bases, J shed 7 bases, and the junction held 13 bases outside the gene matches.

The chain is built from TRBV10-3 and TRBJ2-2; TRBD2 is a possible D gene (6 bases). The CDR3 has 16 amino acids. Per the germline V gene, CDR1 is ENHRY and CDR2 is SYGVKD. V was pared by 4 bases and J by 3 bases, with 15 bases between. This chain's CDR3 is CAISASRRVDTGELFF. The CDR3 nucleotides are TGTGCCATCAGTGCCTCGAGGAGGGTGGACACCGGGGAGCTGTTTTTT.

In its sample, this clonotype was seen once. The chain has TRBV11-2 and TRBJ2-7; tentatively, D is TRBD2 (6 bases). The CDR3 is 16 amino acids. Germline CDR1 is SGHAT and CDR2 is FQNNGV. Trimming took 5 bases from V and 1 from J, leaving 18 bases between them. Here the CDR3 DNA reads TGTGCCAGCAGCACCCCCGGGACTCGAAGTTCCTACGAGCAGTACGTC. Translated, it gives CASSTPGTRSSYEQYV.